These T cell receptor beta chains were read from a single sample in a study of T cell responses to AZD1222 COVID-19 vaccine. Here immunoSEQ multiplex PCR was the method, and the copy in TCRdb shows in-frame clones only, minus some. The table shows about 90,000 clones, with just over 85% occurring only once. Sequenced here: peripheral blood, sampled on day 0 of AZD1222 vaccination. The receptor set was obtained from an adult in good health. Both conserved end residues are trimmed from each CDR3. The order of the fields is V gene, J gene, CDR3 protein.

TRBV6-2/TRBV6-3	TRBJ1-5	ASSMGRTNQPQH
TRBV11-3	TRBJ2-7	ASSLGDTSYEQY
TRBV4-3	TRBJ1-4	ASSQETRGVKLF
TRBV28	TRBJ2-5	ASSPTGLAGGETQY
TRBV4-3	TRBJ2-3	ASSQDRSGLGGSTDTQY
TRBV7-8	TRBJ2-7	ASSRRLAGPYEQY
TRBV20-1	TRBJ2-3	SASPGTTTDTQY
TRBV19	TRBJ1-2	ASSFTATEGYGYT
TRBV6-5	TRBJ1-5	ASGDRYNQPQH
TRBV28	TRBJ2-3	ASVEGARTDTQY
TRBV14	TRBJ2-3	ASSQGLGDTQY
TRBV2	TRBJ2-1	ASSRTDSYNEQF
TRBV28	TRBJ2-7	ASSPTGEAYEQY
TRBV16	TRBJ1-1	ASSQSTGTEAF
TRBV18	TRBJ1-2	ASSPGVGYGYT
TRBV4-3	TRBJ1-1	ASSPATGAATEAF
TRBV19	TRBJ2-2	ASSISASGRAPNTGELF
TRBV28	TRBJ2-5	ASSLGGGSGSTQY
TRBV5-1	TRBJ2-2	ASALNRQGARTGELF
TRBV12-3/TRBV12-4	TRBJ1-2	ASSPQVNYGYT
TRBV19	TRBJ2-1	ASSIGRQVGNEQF
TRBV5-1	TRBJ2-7	ASSMIARPYEQY
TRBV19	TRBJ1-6	ASSPGVLNSPLH
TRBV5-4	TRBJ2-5	ASSSPGQETQY
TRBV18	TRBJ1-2	ASSPGRDYGYT
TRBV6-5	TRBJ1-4	ASSYLGGKEKLF
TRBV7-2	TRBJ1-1	ASSLAQRNTEAF
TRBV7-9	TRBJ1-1	ASSPPMGNTEAF
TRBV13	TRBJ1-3	ASSVPVERNTIY
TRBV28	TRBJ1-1	ASSSPITGERKKNTEAF
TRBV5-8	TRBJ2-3	ASSLRTAPVGDTQY
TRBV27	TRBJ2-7	ASSSPGRYEQY
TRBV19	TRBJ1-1	ASSIVSVNTEAF
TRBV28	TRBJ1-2	ASRTTGRGGGYT
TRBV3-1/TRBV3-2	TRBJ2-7	ASRPLAGDEQY
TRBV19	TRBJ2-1	ASSIGGGLDNEQF
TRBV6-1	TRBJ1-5	ASSEFINQPQH
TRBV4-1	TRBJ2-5	ASSSYLAGGETQY
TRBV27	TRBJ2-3	AARDRGRDTQY
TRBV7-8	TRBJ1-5	ASSLEGRGQPQH
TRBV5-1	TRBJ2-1	ASSFGGGGPYNEQF
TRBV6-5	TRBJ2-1	ASSYSPQTEQF
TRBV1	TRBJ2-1	TSSQGGQGSIYNEQF
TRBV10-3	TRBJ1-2	AISQLAPGQGRYGYT
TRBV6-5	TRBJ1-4	ASSKDSSNEKLF
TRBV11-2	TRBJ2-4	ASSPRGTAKNIQY
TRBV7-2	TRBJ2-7	ASSYAPGGGREQY
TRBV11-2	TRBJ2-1	ASSLFGGGGRNEQF
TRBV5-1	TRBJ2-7	ASSLVGAGGQHEQY
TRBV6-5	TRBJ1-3	ASSYSQSFSGNTIY
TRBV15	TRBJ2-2	ATSTSLGELF
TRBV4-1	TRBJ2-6	ASSQTPGGAGANVLT
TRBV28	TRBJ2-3	ASSLFGDTQY
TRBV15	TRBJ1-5	ATSGREVESNQPQH